The 8 T cell receptor beta chains given below trace back to one sample, sequenced in a study of T cell changes during pregnancy in multiple sclerosis. Clones were read by immunoSEQ multiplex PCR, and TCRdb kept only the in-frame ones, dropping some. The sample consists of 85,000 to 100,000 clones, about 92% of them appearing once. The starting material was peripheral blood, obtained in the first trimester of pregnancy. These receptors all stem from a female donor with multiple sclerosis, enrolled in a pregnancy study.

J is TRBJ2-1 and V is TRBV5-1, with D maybe TRBD1 (5 bases). V was clipped by 0 bases and J by 5 bases, with 18 bases between them. Per the germline V gene, CDR1 is SGHRS and CDR2 is YFSETQ. This CDR3 comprises 17 residues. CDR3 nucleotides: TGCGCCAGCAGCTTGGGCCCTCTCCTCAGGGTTAACAATGAGCAGTTCTTC. Translated: CASSLGPLLRVNNEQFF.

The chain is built from TRBV6-1 and TRBJ2-1; a possible D gene is TRBD2 (6 bases). The V end lost 7 bases, the J end lost 15 bases, and 22 bases lay between the germline ends. The CDR3 is 13 residues long. Germline V gene data show CDR1 as MNHNS and CDR2 as SASEGT. CDR3 sequence: CASTNQPGLPTFF. The CDR3 DNA reads as TGTGCCAGCACTAACCAACCGGGACTCCCGACGTTCTTC.

V gene TRBV10-3 combines with J gene TRBJ1-3, with TRBD1 as a possible D gene (6 bases). Germline-derived CDR1 and CDR2 are ENHRY and SYGVKD. CDR3 length: 15 residues. Trimming cost V 4 bases and J 0 bases, with 10 bases left between them. Here the CDR3 DNA reads TGTGCCATCAGTGTGAGGGACAACTCTGGAAACACCATATATTTT. Its protein is CAISVRDNSGNTIYF.

The CDR3 DNA sequence: TGTGCCAGCAGCTTAGATGGGTGGCTAGCGGGAGGCGAGAACAATGAGCAGTTCTTC. Its protein is CASSLDGWLAGGENNEQFF. The chain employs TRBV11-2 and TRBJ2-1; 11 bases line up with TRBD2. This CDR3 has 19 amino acids. After removal of 0 bases from V and 5 bases from J, the junction contained 12 bases not matched to a gene. Looked up from germline, CDR1 is SGHAT and CDR2 is FQNNGV.

V and J are TRBV11-2 and TRBJ1-2; no clear D gene. Germline CDR1 is SGHAT and CDR2 is FQNNGV. V lost 0 bases, J lost 6 bases, and 11 bases lay in between. This CDR3 contains 14 residues. CDR3 amino acids: CASSLDLAVNGYTF. DNA of the CDR3: TGTGCCAGCAGCTTAGATCTGGCCGTTAATGGCTACACCTTC. The full variable domain, with the rest looked up from reference TRBV11-2 and TRBJ1-2, is EAGVAQSPRYKIIEKRQSVAFWCNPISGHATLYWYQQILGQGPKLLIQFQNNGVVDDSQLPKDRFSAERLKGVDSTLKIQPAKLEDSAVYLCASSLDLAVNGYTFGSGTRLTVV.

V and J are TRBV19 and TRBJ1-5; no clear D. Germline loops: CDR1 LNHDA, CDR2 SQIVND (reference sequence). The CDR3 is 15 residues long. Trimming took off 1 base at V and 4 bases at J, with 11 bases between the two ends. The DNA of the CDR3 is TGTGCCAGTAGTATAGGGACCCGGGGTAATCAGCCCCAGCATTTT. Amino acid sequence: CASSIGTRGNQPQHF.

V usage is TRBV27 and J usage is TRBJ2-7; no definite D call. The V gene's germline CDR1 is MNHEY and CDR2 SMNVEV (reference sequence). V shed 6 bases and J shed 5 bases, with 14 bases lying between them. This CDR3 has 13 amino acids. The CDR3 loop reads CASSFGTRDEQYF. As DNA, the CDR3 is TGTGCCAGCAGCTTCGGAACTCGGGACGAGCAGTACTTC.

This chain links TRBV5-1 with TRBJ2-5; no clear D gene. Per germline, CDR1 SGHRS and CDR2 YFSETQ. Between the trimmed V and J ends, which lost 4 bases and 5 bases, there was a span of 15 bases. The CDR3 sequence is 14 residues long. The CDR3 reads CASSVLGSAETQYF. DNA of the CDR3: TGCGCCAGCAGCGTTTTGGGCAGTGCTGAGACCCAGTACTTC.